One sample yielded the 21 T cell receptor beta chains listed below, sequenced in a study of regulatory T cells in long-lasting Graves disease. Through Arm-PCR of CDR3 regions and iRepertoire HTBI primers, TCR beta libraries were built. TCRdb reanalysed the multiplex PCR reads using MiXCR and keeps one entry per CDR3 protein. The sample lists about 460,000 distinct CDR3 sequences, about 20% seen once, with roughly 13% in the top ten. Time point meaning: persistent/refractory GD, antithyroid drugs over 5 years with positive TRAb. TCR sequences were obtained from RNA taken from PBMCs. Sequenced material: peripheral blood mononuclear cells (PBMCs), taken when the disease was refractory, from a patient treated with antithyroid drugs. Receptors originate from a female donor with Graves disease.

This clonotype has a count of ten or more. This chain's CDR3 is CASSPVGPSGYQETQYF. Written as DNA, the CDR3 is TGTGCCAGTAGTCCGGTGGGGCCATCGGGGTACCAAGAGACCCAGTACTTC. The chain has TRBV19 and TRBJ2-5; D tentatively reads TRBD1 or TRBD2 (5 bases each). Germline V gives CDR1 LNHDA, CDR2 SQIVND (reference sequence). CDR3 length equals 17 residues. Deletions cut 5 bases from V and 0 bases from J, with 19 bases between.

Turning to this clonotype: Since a much larger clone is just one base distant, this may be a read error. Since the CDR3 does not end with the conserved phenylalanine or tryptophan, this likely comes from a read error. V is TRBV11-3 and J is TRBJ2-7, with D perhaps TRBD2 (6 bases). There are 14 residues in the CDR3. Germline V gives CDR1 SGHNT, CDR2 YENEEA. Trimming cost V 1 base and J 3 bases, with 10 bases left between them. In DNA form, the CDR3 reads TGTGCCAGCAGCTTAGTACGGGACTTCTACGAGCAGTACTCC. Translated, it gives CASSLVRDFYEQYS.

As DNA, the CDR3 is TGTGCCAGCAGTCCTCGGAGCGAAGAAAAACTGTTTTTT. Its translation: CASSPRSEEKLFF. This chain links TRBV5-5 with TRBJ1-4; D is unclear. This CDR3 comprises 13 residues. Germline loops: CDR1 SGHKS, CDR2 YYEKEE (reference sequence). V was cut by 5 bases and J by 8 bases, with 13 bases left in between. Full variable domain (missing parts from reference TRBV5-5 and TRBJ1-4): DAGVTQSPTHLIKTRGQQVTLRCSPISGHKSVSWYQQVLGQGPQFIFQYYEKEERGRGNFPDRFSARQFPNYSSELNVNALLLGDSALYLCASSPRSEEKLFFGSGTQLSVL.

This chain uses TRBV19 with TRBJ1-1, with TRBD1 as a possible D gene (5 bases). V was cut by 7 bases and J by 0 bases, with 15 bases left in between. In germline, CDR1 is LNHDA, CDR2 SQIVND (reference sequence). This CDR3 comprises 15 residues. The chain's CDR3 is CASNKGEPMNTEAFF. In DNA form, the CDR3 reads TGTGCCAGTAACAAAGGGGAGCCTATGAACACTGAAGCTTTCTTT.

This clonotype was counted ten times or more. The chain carries TRBV3-1 and TRBJ1-1; 8 nucleotides match TRBD1. CDR3 size: 14 residues. The junction had 7 bases not matched to a gene; V was cut back by 3 bases and J by 7 bases. Germline CDR1 and CDR2: LGHDT and YNNKEL (reference sequence). DNA for the CDR3: TGTGCCAGCAGCCACCAGGGCAGGGGGCGTGAAGCTTTCTTT. This sequence encodes CASSHQGRGREAFF. The full variable domain, in which reference TRBV3-1 and TRBJ1-1 provide the parts outside the CDR3, is DTAVSQTPKYLVTQMGNDKSIKCEQNLGHDTMYWYKQDSKKFLKIMFSYNNKELIINETVPNRFSPKSPDKAHLNLHINSLELGDSAVYFCASSHQGRGREAFFGQGTRLTVV.

Ten or more counts support this clonotype. The rearrangement uses TRBV11-2 and TRBJ1-1, with TRBD1 as a possible D gene (6 bases). The V gene's germline CDR1 is SGHAT and CDR2 FQNNGV. The CDR3 contains 13 residues. The germline V and J ends were trimmed by 5 bases and 3 bases, with 10 bases remaining between them. For the CDR3, the DNA is TGTGCCAGCAGCCATAACAGGGACACTGAAGCTTTCTTT. Its translation is CASSHNRDTEAFF.

As regards this clonotype: Possible read error: a much larger clone is one base away. The chain joins TRBV7-2 to TRBJ1-1; D is uncertain. Trimming took 5 bases from V and 5 from J, leaving 15 bases between them. This CDR3 is 14 amino acids long. Germline values: CDR1 SGHTA, CDR2 FQGNSA. CDR3 in DNA: TGTGCCAGCAGCCCCGCCCGGGGTGGAACTGAAGCTTTCTTT. This codes for CASSPARGGTEAFF. The full variable domain, with the rest looked up from reference TRBV7-2 and TRBJ1-1, is GAGVSQSPSNKVTEKGKDVELRCDPISGHTALYWYRQSLGQGLEFLIYFQGNSAPDKSGLPSDRFSAERTGGSVSTLTIQRTQQEDSAVYLCASSPARGGTEAFFGQGTRLTVV.

In this sample, this clonotype turned up many times. The chain has TRBV15 and TRBJ1-2; D unclear. CDR3 size: 12 residues. CDR1 and CDR2 (germline): LNHNV, YYDKDF (reference sequence). V was shortened by 6 bases and J by 0 bases, with 5 bases between the two germline ends. The DNA of the CDR3 is TGTGCCACCAGGAATGCTAACTATGGCTACACCTTC. Translated, it gives CATRNANYGYTF.

CDR3 bases: TGCGCCGGACGAGTGGGCCCACTTGCGAACACCGGGGAGCTGTTTTTT. Amino acids: CAGRVGPLANTGELFF. The chain links TRBV5-1 to TRBJ2-2; D unresolved. The CDR3 loop spans 16 amino acids. Germline V gene sequence: CDR1 SGHRS, CDR2 YFSETQ. The V and J ends lost 10 bases and 0 bases respectively, with 19 bases between them. The full variable domain, its missing parts supplied by reference TRBV5-1 and TRBJ2-2, is KAGVTQTPRYLIKTRGQQVTLSCSPISGHRSVSWYQQTPGQGLQFLFEYFSETQRNKGNFPGRFSGRQFSNSRSEMNVSTLELGDSALYLCAGRVGPLANTGELFFGEGSRLTVL.

This clonotype was seen a few times. This sequence joins TRBV27 and TRBJ2-7, with 8 bases aligning to TRBD2. In germline, CDR1 is MNHEY, CDR2 SMNVEV (reference sequence). Trimming cost V 0 bases and J 4 bases; bases outside gene matches: 5. This CDR3 spans 15 amino acids. DNA of the CDR3: TGTGCCAGCAGTTTATCGCCGGGAGGGCCATACGAGCAGTACTTC. This encodes CASSLSPGGPYEQYF.

The V gene is TRBV5-1, the J gene TRBJ2-3; D unresolved. V lost 2 bases and J lost 2, with 18 bases in between. This CDR3 region has 17 residues. From germline, CDR1 is SGHRS and CDR2 YFSETQ. CDR3 bases: TGCGCCAGCAGCTTCTCCCTTGGGGAAAGGGTCACAGATACGCAGTATTTT. Its protein is CASSFSLGERVTDTQYF.

This clonotype was counted at least ten times. The chain carries TRBV11-2 and TRBJ2-2; tentative D call: TRBD2 (6 bases). The CDR3 is 17 residues long. Germline V CDR1 and CDR2: SGHAT, FQNNGV. With 5 bases removed from V and 2 bases from J, the gap between germline ends came to 18 bases. In DNA form, the CDR3 reads TGTGCCAGCAGCCTCCCTTCGCGGGGACCAAACACCGGGGAGCTGTTTTTT. It codes for CASSLPSRGPNTGELFF.

This clonotype came up many times. The chain uses TRBV20-1 and TRBJ1-5; D gene uncertain. The germline V and J ends were trimmed by 0 bases and 4 bases, with 16 bases remaining between them. The V gene's germline CDR1 is DFQATT and CDR2 SNEGSKA (reference sequence). CDR3 length equals 16 residues. The DNA of the CDR3 is TGCAGTGCTAGAGAGGGATCGTGGCAGGTAAATCAGCCCCAGCATTTT. It yields the protein CSAREGSWQVNQPQHF.

This clonotype has just a few counts. This chain links TRBV7-2 with TRBJ2-7; D ambiguous. Germline CDR1 and CDR2: SGHTA and FQGNSA. The CDR3 extends over 14 amino acids. Deletions cut 5 bases from V and 2 bases from J, with 13 bases between. The CDR3 region has the DNA TGTGCCAGCAGCCAGACTGTCGCCCCCTACGAGCAGTACTTC. Amino acids: CASSQTVAPYEQYF.

With respect to this clonotype: The CDR3 does not end in the conserved phenylalanine or tryptophan, so this is likely a read error. This chain links TRBV6-1 with TRBJ2-7, with 14 bases lining up with TRBD2. V was pared by 6 bases and J by 5 bases, with 9 bases of the junction left unmatched. The CDR3 covers 16 residues. The germline V gene encodes CDR1 MNHNS and CDR2 SASEGT. The CDR3 loop is CASSAGTSGSINEQYL. CDR3 bases: TGTGCCAGCAGCGCCGGGACTAGCGGGAGTATCAACGAGCAGTACCTC.

This clonotype was counted between two and nine times. V usage is TRBV20-1 and J usage is TRBJ1-5, with TRBD1 identical over 7 bases. Per the germline V gene, CDR1 is DFQATT and CDR2 is SNEGSKA (reference sequence). This CDR3 is 13 amino acids long. V gave up 5 bases and J gave up 2 bases; unmatched junction bases: 3. CDR3 DNA: TGCAGTGCTGCCGGACAGGGCAATCAGCCCCAGCATTTT. This translates into CSAAGQGNQPQHF.

The chain joins TRBV20-1 to TRBJ2-5, with TRBD1 matching over 8 bases. The CDR3 runs 13 residues. The germline gives CDR1 DFQATT, CDR2 SNEGSKA (reference sequence). V trimming: 5 bases; J trimming: 5 bases; junction bases outside the gene matches: 7. The CDR3 loop is CSAGVDRDETQYF. The CDR3 bases are TGCAGTGCTGGAGTGGACAGGGACGAGACCCAGTACTTC.

The rearrangement uses TRBV11-2 and TRBJ1-4; D not certain. Per the germline V gene, CDR1 is SGHAT and CDR2 is FQNNGV. Between the trimmed V and J ends, which lost 3 bases and 0 bases, there was a span of 20 bases. CDR3 size: 19 residues. CDR3 bases: TGTGCCAGCAGCTTCCCTCGATTTGGCCCCCGGGCAACTAATGAAAAACTGTTTTTT. Translating gives CASSFPRFGPRATNEKLFF.

J is TRBJ2-7 and V is TRBV3-1; D is ambiguous. Germline CDR1 and CDR2: LGHDT and YNNKEL (reference sequence). The CDR3 has 14 amino acids. The V and J ends lost 0 bases and 3 bases respectively, with 9 bases between them. CDR3 sequence: CASSQEGSYYEQYF. CDR3 DNA sequence: TGTGCCAGCAGCCAAGAGGGCTCTTACTACGAGCAGTACTTC.

This clonotype was recorded at least ten times. This chain links TRBV19 with TRBJ1-1, with 8 bases aligning to TRBD1. V was clipped by 3 bases and J by 4 bases; unmatched bases: 4. Germline V CDR1 and CDR2: LNHDA, SQIVND (reference sequence). This CDR3 is 14 amino acids long. CDR3 protein: CASSMTGEGTEAFF. CDR3 bases: TGTGCCAGTAGTATGACAGGGGAAGGCACTGAAGCTTTCTTT.

The genes are TRBV15 and TRBJ2-5, with no clear D. Germline V gives CDR1 LNHNV, CDR2 YYDKDF (reference sequence). V was cut by 0 bases and J by 0 bases, with 14 bases left in between. The CDR3 extends over 17 amino acids. The CDR3 reads CATSREVRNVYQETQYF. For the CDR3, the DNA is TGTGCCACCAGCAGAGAGGTGAGGAATGTGTACCAAGAGACCCAGTACTTC.